These 14 T cell receptor beta chains were all obtained from the same sample, sequenced in a study of OX40 agonist ivuxolimab in advanced cancers. Library creation used the immunoSEQ multiplex PCR assay. As stored in TCRdb, this immuneACCESS dataset retains in-frame rearrangements with V and J assigned. A fraction of the clones does not appear; measured against another copy, unresolved V genes explain less than half of the discrepancy, and the remainder lacks a known reason. The sample table lists fewer than 45,000 clones, roughly 88% of them with a count of one. Roughly 14% of the sample goes to the ten largest clones. Sequencing was performed on CD4+ or CD8+ T cells sorted from blood, taken in a trial of the OX40 agonist ivuxolimab. The origin of the receptors is an adult with an advanced solid tumor such as melanoma, head and neck, liver or kidney cancer.

This clone was detected a few times. This chain connects TRBV5-6 to TRBJ1-4; D gene uncertain. The CDR3 is 13 amino acids. Germline V lookup: CDR1 SGHDT, CDR2 YYEEEE. Trimming left V 0 bases short and J 4 bases short, with 4 bases between. CDR3 loop: CASSLGFNEKLFF. For the CDR3, the DNA is TGTGCCAGCAGCTTGGGGTTTAATGAAAAACTGTTTTTT. The whole variable domain, filled in from reference TRBV5-6 and TRBJ1-4, reads DAGVTQSPTHLIKTRGQQVTLRCSPKSGHDTVSWYQQALGQGPQFIFQYYEEEERQRGNFPDRFSGHQFPNYSSELNVNALLLGDSALYLCASSLGFNEKLFFGSGTQLSVL.

The chain employs TRBV5-1 and TRBJ2-3; possibly TRBD2 for D (5 bases). Germline V lookup: CDR1 SGHRS, CDR2 YFSETQ. CDR3 length: 15 amino acids. V was trimmed by 2 bases and J by 1 base, leaving 11 bases between them. CDR3 in amino acids: CASSFSGLGTDTQYF. CDR3 DNA sequence: TGCGCCAGCAGCTTCAGCGGCCTGGGCACAGATACGCAGTATTTT.

The chain couples TRBV6-1 to TRBJ2-3; 8 bases agree with TRBD2. V dropped 6 bases and J dropped 4; count of bases not matched to a gene: 9. This CDR3 has 15 amino acids. Per germline, CDR1 MNHNS and CDR2 SASEGT. CDR3 nucleotides: TGTGCCAGCAGCGACAATCCGGGAGGGGCAGATACGCAGTATTTT. Translated, it gives CASSDNPGGADTQYF.

This sequence joins TRBV30 and TRBJ2-6; D gene uncertain. Germline CDR1 is GTSNPN and CDR2 is SVGIG (reference sequence). The CDR3 extends over 17 amino acids. V lost 4 bases and J 4 bases, leaving 20 bases between the germline ends. The CDR3 region has the DNA TGTGCCTGGAACTCCAGGCGTTATAACAAAGGGGCCAACGTCCTGACTTTC. Translated, it gives CAWNSRRYNKGANVLTF.

The J gene is TRBJ1-3, the V gene TRBV5-4; D remains ambiguous. V lost 1 base, J lost 0 bases, and 17 bases lay in between. This CDR3 has 18 residues. Germline loops: CDR1 SGHNT, CDR2 YYREEE (reference sequence). In nucleotides, the CDR3 is TGTGCCAGCAGCTTGTGTTTTATTGCCAAATTCTCTGGAAACACCATATATTTT. Translation gives CASSLCFIAKFSGNTIYF.

V gene TRBV30 combines with J gene TRBJ2-5; D remains unclear. The ends were cut back, 0 bases at V and 3 bases at J, with 5 bases in the middle. This CDR3 spans 12 amino acids. The germline gives CDR1 GTSNPN, CDR2 SVGIG (reference sequence). CDR3 sequence: CAWSVWEETQYF. CDR3 bases: TGTGCCTGGAGTGTCTGGGAAGAGACCCAGTACTTC.

The CDR3 DNA reads TGCGCCAGCAGCTTGAACAATGAGCAGTTCTTC. It yields the protein CASSLNNEQFF. The rearrangement uses TRBV5-1 and TRBJ2-1; D remains unclear. V lost 1 base and J 5 bases, leaving 1 base between the germline ends. CDR1 and CDR2 from the germline V gene are SGHRS and YFSETQ. This CDR3 spans 11 amino acids. Full variable domain (missing parts from reference TRBV5-1 and TRBJ2-1): KAGVTQTPRYLIKTRGQQVTLSCSPISGHRSVSWYQQTPGQGLQFLFEYFSETQRNKGNFPGRFSGRQFSNSRSEMNVSTLELGDSALYLCASSLNNEQFFGPGTRLTVL.

The chain employs TRBV4-1 and TRBJ2-7; no clear D. Trimming removed 0 bases from V and 2 bases from J, with 11 bases in between. The CDR3 runs 15 residues. Per the germline V gene, CDR1 is MGHRA and CDR2 is YSYEKL. The CDR3 loop is CASSQDRAGAYEQYF. CDR3 DNA sequence: TGCGCCAGCAGCCAAGACCGGGCAGGAGCCTACGAGCAGTACTTC.

The V call is TRBV9, the J call TRBJ2-1; D possibly corresponds to TRBD2 (6 bases). V gave up 2 bases and J gave up 5 bases, with 14 bases separating them. The germline V gene encodes CDR1 SGDLS and CDR2 YYNGEE. This CDR3 is 15 amino acids long. The CDR3 nucleotides are TGTGCCAGCAGCGTTGGCTCGGGAGCGCACAATGAGCAGTTCTTC. It yields the protein CASSVGSGAHNEQFF.

The chain links TRBV6-6 to TRBJ2-7; D is unclear. Germline V lookup: CDR1 MNHNY, CDR2 SVGAGI (reference sequence). V lost 0 bases and J lost 2, with 11 bases in between. The CDR3 spans 15 residues. Here the CDR3 DNA reads TGTGCCAGCAGTTACTCGTATTCTCCAGCCTACGAGCAGTACTTC. Translation gives CASSYSYSPAYEQYF.

The gene calls are TRBV5-8 and TRBJ2-5; D is unclear. The CDR3 is made up of 14 amino acids. V was trimmed by 5 bases and J by 3 bases, leaving 14 bases between them. Germline CDR1 reads SGHTS; CDR2 reads YDEGEE. The DNA of the CDR3 is TGTGCCAGCAGAGCCGAGAAACGGGAAGAGACCCAGTACTTC. Translation: CASRAEKREETQYF.

The gene calls are TRBV15 and TRBJ2-7, with no clear D. The V end was cut by 4 bases, the J end by 4 bases, with 8 bases between. The CDR3 totals 12 residues. The germline V gene has CDR1 LNHNV and CDR2 YYDKDF (reference sequence). Here the CDR3 DNA reads TGTGCCACCAGCAATATGGGGTACGAGCAGTACTTC. Amino acids: CATSNMGYEQYF.

This clone was counted between two and nine times. This rearrangement joins TRBV7-8 to TRBJ2-2; D is uncertain. The length of the CDR3 is 13 residues. With 5 bases removed from V and 0 bases from J, the gap between germline ends came to 4 bases. Germline values: CDR1 SGHVS, CDR2 FQNEAQ. The CDR3 reads CASSRPNTGELFF. Written as DNA, the CDR3 is TGTGCCAGCAGCCGACCGAACACCGGGGAGCTGTTTTTT. Full variable domain (remainder filled in from reference TRBV7-8 and TRBJ2-2): GAGVSQSPRYKVAKRGQDVALRCDPISGHVSLFWYQQALGQGPEFLTYFQNEAQLDKSGLPSDRFFAERPEGSVSTLKIQRTQQEDSAVYLCASSRPNTGELFFGEGSRLTVL.

This rearrangement joins TRBV20-1 to TRBJ2-4, with D hard to call. The CDR3 loop spans 11 amino acids. The V gene lost 6 bases and the J gene lost 5 bases, with 8 bases spanning the gap. Germline CDR1 DFQATT, CDR2 SNEGSKA (reference sequence). CDR3 bases: TGCAGTGCCTTGGTCGAAAACATTCAGTACTTC. Translation gives CSALVENIQYF.